This TCR beta chain was sequenced during a study of shared clonotypes between healthy human individuals. With regard to this clone: The antigen is unknown.

CDR3 length: 12 residues. Germline loops: CDR1 LNHDA, CDR2 SQIVND (reference sequence). Trimming pared 3 bases from V and 6 bases from J, leaving 8 bases between. Per sorted-subset replicate PCR, input was about 180 ng DNA, representing roughly 28,000 T cell genomes. Produced via immunoSEQ multiplex PCR; TCRdb's table is partial and in-frame only. The data show just over 2,000,000 clones, with about 95% seen just once and roughly 1% held by the top ten. Terminally differentiated effector memory CD45RA+ cells were excluded by CCR7 positive selection of CD45RO-negative cells. Every contributor of samples was a Caucasian grown-up residing in Nashville, Tennessee. Findings and caveats of the study: The study found lower generation probabilities in non-shared clonotypes than in those shared by all four donors. Sharing across four donors was seen in around 5.1% of naive CD4 clonotypes.

The chain employs TRBV19 and TRBJ1-1; D gene ambiguous. Specimen: naive CD8+ T cells sorted from blood. The TCR sequence derives from a man between 18 and 35 years old in good health. Here the CDR3 DNA reads TGTGCCAGTAGTATGGGCGGACCTGAAGCTTTCTTT. Amino acids: CASSMGGPEAFF.